This paragraph reports one T cell receptor beta chain. The antigen is unknown. CDR1 and CDR2 from the germline V gene are MDHEN and SYDVKM. Trimming took off 6 bases at V and 4 bases at J, with 21 bases between the two ends. The CDR3 totals 16 residues. The material for each subset, its genomic DNA, was split evenly across several immunoSEQ plates. Only in-frame clones appear in the TCRdb table, and some are missing; sequencing was by immunoSEQ multiplex PCR. The repertoire holds under 600,000 clones, with less than 98% as singletons. The data derive from a study of shared clonotypes between healthy human individuals. Study-wide results and limits: Compared with memory subsets, naive subsets generally had larger estimated richness. Inspection by rarefaction showed sorted-subset sequencing to be incomplete despite large depth.

Among the donors, all were Caucasian adults who lived in Nashville, Tennessee. The sequencing input was naive CD4+ T cells sorted from blood. Subset of the sample: CD45RA+ positively selected. The clonotype originates from a woman aged 25 to 45 in good health. This chain links TRBV28 with TRBJ1-1; possible D gene TRBD1, 5 bases. The CDR3 DNA follows: TGTGCCAGCAGGATCGGGCTCAGGGCCCGGGCCACTGAAGCTTTCTTT. It encodes CASRIGLRARATEAFF.